Included here is one T cell receptor beta chain sequence, with context. TCRdb recomputed calls from the 5' RACE reads with MiXCR, one row per CDR3 protein. The sample has around 110,000 distinct CDR3 sequences, roughly 12% seen once. The CDR3 is 15 amino acids. CDR1 is SGHDN and CDR2 is FVKESK in the germline V gene. Trimming took 0 bases from V and 3 from J; bases not matched to a gene: 2. These data are taken from a study of T-cell memory formation after mild COVID-19. Across the whole study: Across donors, TCR clusters were largely donor specific.

This chain connects TRBV14 to TRBJ2-7; 10 nucleotides match TRBD1. This TCR was sampled from an adult woman who had mild COVID-19 (a few samples of this study predate the infection). Cell type and time point are not known. Sequences were obtained from PBMCs or a T cell subset sorted from them (not recorded which). The CDR3 DNA sequence: TGTGCCAGCAGCCAAGATGGGACAGGGGTCTACGAGCAGTACTTC. Translation gives CASSQDGTGVYEQYF.